The clone carrying this TCR beta chain appeared once. The sample originates from a study of blood T cell repertoires in COVID-19. Recruited during active infection, patients (from Seattle) were subsequently followed longitudinally. Generated by immunoSEQ multiplex PCR, the TCRdb table keeps only in-frame clones and is missing some. The sample contains some 230,000 clones, roughly nine tenths of which appear only once. Germline V gene data show CDR1 as LNHNV and CDR2 as YYDKDF (reference sequence). The CDR3 has 15 amino acids. V was pared by 0 bases and J by 2 bases, with 8 bases between. Source material: peripheral blood. The V and J genes are TRBV15 and TRBJ1-3; the D gene is possibly TRBD1 (6 bases). The TCR originated in a woman aged 50 to 60 with COVID-19, enrolled during active disease. CDR3 sequence: CATSRDQGPGNTIYF. The CDR3 DNA is TGTGCCACCAGCAGAGATCAGGGGCCTGGAAACACCATATATTTT.